The clone carrying this TCR beta chain was recorded a few times. What it binds is not known. Using a J-beta primer mix together with a sample-barcoded 5' primer, a second PCR was run for roughly 7 to 12 cycles. Every sample gave at least 2.5 million paired-end reads containing CDR3. TCRdb called the 5' RACE reads again in MiXCR, with one record for every CDR3 protein. The table has about 1.6 million distinct CDR3 sequences, around 36% seen once; the top ten hold around 11%. This CDR3 is 17 amino acids long. The ends were cut back, 1 base at V and 0 bases at J, with 13 bases in the middle. Germline-derived CDR1 and CDR2 are MGHRA and YSYEKL. This specimen belongs to a study of blood T cells in healthy people across ages. General study points: Since the PBMCs were unsorted, naive and antigen-experienced cells could not be conclusively compared. Older age went with lower TCR beta diversity per million T cells, in a roughly linear way.

The chain links TRBV4-1 to TRBJ2-1, with D perhaps being TRBD1 or TRBD2 (6 bases each). This clonotype originated in a woman aged 25 to 39 in good health. The specimen sequenced was blood. The CDR3 sequence: CASSQGLSGASYNEQFF. The CDR3, as DNA: TGCGCCAGCAGCCAAGGCCTTTCGGGGGCCTCCTACAATGAGCAGTTCTTC.